This TCR beta chain comes out of a study of T cell changes during pregnancy in multiple sclerosis (dated by TCRdb to between 2018 and 2021). In the study overall: Changes in the T cell repertoire over the course of pregnancy were examined in this study in women with multiple sclerosis.

Concerning this clone: This receptor's antigen is unknown. Base qualities are missing; no much larger clone stands one base away.

To prepare the library, the immunoSEQ multiplex PCR assay was applied. TCRdb stores this immuneACCESS table with in-frame sequences only. Part of the clones is absent; in the studies checked, under half of the shortfall reflects unresolved V genes, and no reason is known for the rest. The sample table lists tens of thousands of clones, roughly 93% of them with a count of one. 0.39% of the sample goes to the ten largest clones. V lost 2 bases and J lost 3 bases; the stretch between them is 17 bases long. From the cysteine through the phenylalanine, the CDR3 covers 17 amino acids. Only the CDR3 region is kept as DNA, spanning 51 bases read in frame from base 1.

This clonotype was sampled from a female donor with multiple sclerosis, enrolled in a pregnancy study. Recombination joined TRBV23-1 with TRBJ1-5; the D gene remains uncertain. TRBV23-1 qualifies as an ORF whose function is uncertain. The sequences come from CD4+ T cells from peripheral blood mononuclear cells, collected in the second trimester of pregnancy. CDR3 sequence: CASSQRRWREVNQPQHF. The nucleotides are TGCGCCAGCAGTCAAAGGAGGTGGAGGGAGGTCAATCAGCCCCAGCATTTT.